The present entry profiles one T cell receptor beta chain with its context. The antigen remains undetermined. Both TRBC1 and TRBC2 were covered by a beta constant-region primer of two equimolar oligonucleotides. Ligated cDNA was amplified by four rounds of PCR with nested alpha and beta constant-region primers and SP2. An oligonucleotide with the SP2 primer and a 12-nucleotide UMI was ligated to the cDNA 3' end. TCRdb processed the UMI-ligation and nested PCR reads anew with MiXCR; each CDR3 protein has one entry. Here the sample spans over 100,000 distinct CDR3 sequences, more than 14% being singletons. The source of the sample is a study of naive and memory T cell subsets. Per germline, CDR1 LGHNA and CDR2 YSLEER. There are 15 residues in the CDR3. V shed 3 bases and J shed 5 bases, with 16 bases lying between them. Study observations and caveats: TCR counts from RNA may reflect activation-linked expression changes. Naive repertoires, especially CD8, held a few larger clonotypes, possibly memory cells re-expressing CD45RA.

From the second PCR step, alpha and beta chains were amplified apart. Four subsets defined by CD45RA and CD27 were sorted after CD3, CD4, CD8 and live/dead staining. The clonotype originates from a human donor in good health. The material sequenced was naive CD8+ T cells from blood. The J gene is TRBJ1-1, the V gene TRBV4-3; no clear D. The CDR3 coding sequence is TGCGCCAGCAGCCATCTCGCTGGGGTGGTTACTGAAGCTTTCTTT. It yields the protein CASSHLAGVVTEAFF.